This is a list of T cell receptor beta chains from one sample in a study of T-cell reconstitution after alpha-beta-depleted transplantation in children. TCRdb re-derived calls from the PCR reads in MiXCR, one entry per CDR3 protein. This sample has around 340,000 distinct CDR3 sequences, with roughly 13% found just once. The source material was PBMCs, sampled from the stem cell graft. The source of these receptors is a human donor who donated a stem cell graft to a child with Fanconi anemia. Each CDR3 is given with its conserved first and last residue. Fields, in order: D gene, V gene, CDR3 protein. A D gene is named only where the DNA matches it firmly.

>NA|TRBV9
CASSVVLAGELFF
>NA|TRBV6-5
CASSYSAQSPEETQYF
>NA|TRBV2
CASSTPGPVAYNEQFF
>NA|TRBV5-1
CASSLEGSSYNEQFF
>NA|TRBV4-3
CASSPRVGDGYTF
>TRBD2|TRBV15
CATRTSGGYSYNEQFF
>NA|TRBV3-1
CASSQSAETQYF
>NA|TRBV29-1
CSVDLLGSRNEQYF
>NA|TRBV20-1
CSAPPQGGDTQYF
>NA|TRBV2
CASSEETGLSTDTQYF
>NA|TRBV28
CASKGEVVSPLHF
>NA|TRBV7-9
CASSSLQEVNTEAFF
>TRBD1|TRBV29-1
CSVRTGLHEQYF
>NA|TRBV29-1
CSVRTSPKEREQYF
>NA|TRBV27
CASSWSTGANQPQHF
>NA|TRBV10-2
CASSDRGVIAGELFF
>TRBD1|TRBV3-1
CASSQEAQGIRKTQYF
>TRBD1|TRBV9
CASSVSGQGTEAFF
>NA|TRBV24-1
CATSDTRGAGELFF
>NA|TRBV6-1
CASSPAGLGYTF
>NA|TRBV20-1
CSARHLEDEAFF
>NA|TRBV5-1
CASSFTGTTGELFF
>NA|TRBV5-6
CASNVWGVGYQPQHF
>TRBD1|TRBV11-2
CASSLNPTGLISREAFF
>NA|TRBV30
CAWRFWTKNTGELFF
>NA|TRBV4-3
CASSQGFYQPQHF
>NA|TRBV20-1
CSARLRSGTQYF
>NA|TRBV4-2
CASSQGENTEAFF
>NA|TRBV7-9
CASSLGPGDQPQHF
>NA|TRBV25-1
CASSPGWVSPLHF
>NA|TRBV20-1
CSCQGNYGYTF
>NA|TRBV7-8
CASSLETPGGPTEAFF
>TRBD1|TRBV20-1
CSASTGGNTEAFF
>NA|TRBV5-1
CASSPTVGGELFF
>NA|TRBV14
CASSQGRVGDQPQHF
>TRBD1|TRBV19
CASSSYGTGVYEQYF
>NA|TRBV20-1
CSASLAETQYF
>NA|TRBV14
CASSLTRGSEAFF
>NA|TRBV12-3/TRBV12-4
CASSAGSAETQYF
>NA|TRBV20-1
CSVVEGNQPQHF
>NA|TRBV27
CASSLSAEGLGAFF
>NA|TRBV12-5
CASGFLQGWEEDGELFF
>NA|TRBV27
CASSLRGARTEAFF
>NA|TRBV30
CAWSVGGSSYEQYF
>TRBD2|TRBV2
CASSEEGGRSATGELFF
>NA|TRBV6-2/TRBV6-3
CASSYASGARTSPLHF
>TRBD2|TRBV20-1
CSARALAGGPNTGELFF
>NA|TRBV6-2/TRBV6-3
CASSSPRTDNEKLFF
>NA|TRBV6-5
CASSLRVGALVF
>TRBD1|TRBV7-9
CASSRNGQGPEAFF
>NA|TRBV2
CASRDDRNYGYTF
>NA|TRBV3-1
CASSQEGGINIQYF
>NA|TRBV14
CASSPPGRRVSGANVLTF
>NA|TRBV29-1
CSVVVGPTEAFF
>TRBD1|TRBV5-1
CASSFGQIRGQSGGKDGYTF
>NA|TRBV12-3/TRBV12-4
CASSPLDRSYNEQFF
>NA|TRBV10-3
CAISPVRPDNEQFF
>NA|TRBV5-1
CASSLGDRYDQQYF
>NA|TRBV16
CASSQQGRTDTQYF